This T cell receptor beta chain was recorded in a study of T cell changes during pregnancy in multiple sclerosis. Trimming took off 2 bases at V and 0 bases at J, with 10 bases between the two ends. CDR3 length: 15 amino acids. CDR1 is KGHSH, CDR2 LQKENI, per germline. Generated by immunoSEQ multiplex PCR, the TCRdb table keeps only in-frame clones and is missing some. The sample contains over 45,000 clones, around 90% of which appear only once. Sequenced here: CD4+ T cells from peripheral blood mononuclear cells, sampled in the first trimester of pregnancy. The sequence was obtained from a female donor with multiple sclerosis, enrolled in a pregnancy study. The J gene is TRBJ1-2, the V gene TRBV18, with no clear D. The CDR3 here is CASSPGSGANYGYTF. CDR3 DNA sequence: TGTGCCAGCTCACCAGGGTCCGGAGCTAACTATGGCTACACCTTC. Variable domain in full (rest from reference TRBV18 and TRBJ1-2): NAGVMQNPRHLVRRRGQEARLRCSPMKGHSHVYWYRQLPEEGLKFMVYLQKENIIDESGMPKERFSAEFPKEGPSILRIQQVVRGDSAAYFCASSPGSGANYGYTFGSGTRLTVV.